A single sample gave rise to the 17 T cell receptor beta chains below, sequenced in a study of blood T cells in healthy people across ages (dated by TCRdb to between 2014 and 2016). Library prep was done by 5' RACE. The reads were generated on an Illumina HiSeq 2500. A second PCR of roughly 6 to 11 cycles was run with a J-beta primer mix and a sample-barcoded 5' primer. The public reads were run again by TCRdb, first through fastp at Q25 and then through MiXCR, and only productive beta chains were kept. For every CDR3 protein sequence, its rows merge into one entry that carries the most common genes and DNA. For this sample the table gives approximately 1,000,000 distinct CDR3 sequences, of which roughly two fifths were detected only once. The ten largest clonotypes hold 13% of the sample. Source material: blood. The receptor set was obtained from a man between 18 and 35 years old in good health.

This clonotype turned up a few times. This chain joins TRBV9 and TRBJ2-3; no reliable D call. CDR3 size: 15 residues. Trimming left V 0 bases short and J 0 bases short, with 8 bases between. Germline lookup yields CDR1 SGDLS and CDR2 YYNGEE. Here the CDR3 DNA reads TGTGCCAGCAGCGTAGGAGCAGTTAGCACAGATACGCAGTATTTT. This gives the protein CASSVGAVSTDTQYF.

V and J are TRBV2 and TRBJ2-7; D is uncertain. The CDR3 sequence is 15 residues long. The germline V gene has CDR1 SNHLY and CDR2 FYNNEI. Deletions cut 0 bases from V and 0 bases from J, with 9 bases between. The chain's CDR3 is CASSEAGFHSYEQYF. The CDR3 DNA sequence: TGTGCCAGCAGTGAAGCAGGGTTCCACTCCTACGAGCAGTACTTC.

This chain joins TRBV5-1 and TRBJ2-7; 8 bases align to TRBD1. Trimming removed 3 bases from V and 2 bases from J; junction bases left unmatched: 4. CDR1 is SGHRS, CDR2 YFSETQ, per germline. The CDR3 is 14 residues long. The CDR3 sequence is CASSSSTGAYEQYF. Written as DNA, the CDR3 is TGCGCCAGCAGCTCGTCGACAGGGGCCTACGAGCAGTACTTC.

In this sample, this clonotype turned up a few times. The chain joins TRBV6-2 or TRBV6-3 to TRBJ2-2, with 8 bases that match TRBD1. The CDR3 totals 17 residues. Germline assignment: CDR1 MNHEY and CDR2 SVGEGT. V was pared by 0 bases and J by 6 bases, with 9 bases of the junction left unmatched. DNA for the CDR3: TGTGCCAGCAGTTACTCGTCAGACCAGACAGGGGCCGGGGAGCTGTTTTTT. Translated: CASSYSSDQTGAGELFF.

This sequence joins TRBV7-2 and TRBJ1-4; D ambiguous. Per germline, CDR1 SGHTA and CDR2 FQGNSA. V was shortened by 5 bases and J by 8 bases, with 15 bases between the two germline ends. This CDR3 has 14 amino acids. The CDR3 DNA sequence: TGTGCCAGCAGCCGAGGGATATTTAGAGAAAAACTGTTTTTT. Residues: CASSRGIFREKLFF.

The chain is built from TRBV4-1 and TRBJ2-3; D possibly corresponds to TRBD1 (5 bases). CDR3 size: 11 residues. V gave up 5 bases and J gave up 11 bases, with 11 bases separating them. Germline V gene sequence: CDR1 MGHRA, CDR2 YSYEKL. The CDR3 DNA reads as TGCGCCAGCAGCAGTCCAGGGTTGCAGTATTTT. Translated: CASSSPGLQYF.

This clonotype was found a few times. The chain recombines TRBV6-6 with TRBJ1-5; D gene unclear. CDR1 and CDR2 (germline): MNHNY, SVGAGI (reference sequence). Trimming pared 6 bases from V and 7 bases from J, leaving 10 bases between. CDR3 length: 12 amino acids. CDR3 loop: CASSPMGQPQHF. In DNA, the CDR3 is TGTGCCAGCAGCCCGATGGGGCAGCCCCAGCATTTT.

This clonotype was picked up a small number of times. This chain joins TRBV10-3 and TRBJ2-3, with 8 bases that match TRBD1. The junction had 1 base not matched to a gene; V was cut back by 5 bases and J by 0 bases. In germline, CDR1 is ENHRY, CDR2 SYGVKD. CDR3 length equals 14 residues. The CDR3 reads CAISWTGSTDTQYF. CDR3 sequence (DNA): TGTGCCATCAGTTGGACAGGGAGCACAGATACGCAGTATTTT.

V usage is TRBV25-1 and J usage is TRBJ1-1; possibly TRBD1 for D (5 bases). Germline assignment: CDR1 MGHDK and CDR2 SYGVNS. V lost 8 bases, J lost 4 bases, and 17 bases lay in between. This CDR3 has 14 amino acids. This chain's CDR3 is CASSQWGISTEAFF. The CDR3 DNA is TGTGCCAGCTCCCAATGGGGGATCTCCACTGAAGCTTTCTTT.

This clonotype came up a few times. The V call is TRBV4-2, the J call TRBJ2-3; 7 bases map to TRBD1. The CDR3 runs to 15 residues. In germline, CDR1 is LGHNA, CDR2 YNFKEQ. V shed 3 bases and J 4 bases; nucleotides not matched to a gene: 7. In DNA form, the CDR3 reads TGTGCCAGCAGCCAGGAAGACAGGGTCCCAGATACGCAGTATTTT. This gives the protein CASSQEDRVPDTQYF.

A note on this clonotype: Compared with germline, one end of the junction differs, possibly owing to a read error. The CDR3 DNA is TGTGCCAGCAGCCTACAGGGGGCTCAATACAATGGGCAGTTCTTC. Translating it yields CASSLQGAQYNGQFF. This sequence joins TRBV6-2 or TRBV6-3 and TRBJ2-1; 9 bases line up with TRBD1. The length of the CDR3 is 15 residues. Looked up from germline, CDR1 is MNHEY and CDR2 is SVGEGT.

The chain is built from TRBV12-3 or TRBV12-4 and TRBJ1-5; D perhaps matches TRBD1 (5 bases). The CDR3 contains 15 residues. The V and J ends lost 3 bases and 6 bases respectively, with 15 bases between them. CDR3 in DNA: TGTGCCAGCAGTTTGGAGCCTCAAAGGGGTCAGCCCCAGCATTTT. Translation gives CASSLEPQRGQPQHF.

With respect to this clonotype: Since a much larger clone is just one base distant, this may be a read error. The chain uses TRBV20-1 and TRBJ2-1; D is ambiguous. Looked up from germline, CDR1 is DFQATT and CDR2 is SNEGSKA (reference sequence). This CDR3 contains 14 residues. The CDR3 sequence is CSPGPKGSYDEQFF. CDR3 coding DNA: TGCAGTCCAGGACCCAAAGGCTCCTACGATGAGCAGTTCTTC.

The V call is TRBV9, the J call TRBJ1-6; the D is unclear. Germline values: CDR1 SGDLS, CDR2 YYNGEE. The CDR3 runs to 15 residues. Trimming stripped 0 bases from V and 3 bases from J, with 7 bases between. The CDR3 nucleotides are TGTGCCAGCAGCGTAGACGGCAACTATAATTCACCCCTCCACTTT. It encodes CASSVDGNYNSPLHF.

This clonotype was counted once. V usage is TRBV11-2 and J usage is TRBJ2-2; D uncertain. The germline V gene encodes CDR1 SGHAT and CDR2 FQNNGV. CDR3 length equals 16 residues. V was shortened by 6 bases and J by 0 bases, with 14 bases between the two germline ends. CDR3 DNA: TGTGCCAGCAGGGACCTCCCCAGATCGAACACCGGGGAGCTGTTTTTT. Encoded protein: CASRDLPRSNTGELFF.

For the CDR3, the DNA is TGCAGCGGGGTGTCAGGGCCTTCCTACGAGCAGTTCTTC. Its protein is CSGVSGPSYEQFF. This chain joins TRBV29-1 and TRBJ2-1; a weak D match, TRBD1 (5 bases). V lost 7 bases to trimming and J lost 10 bases, with 20 bases between them. This CDR3 has 13 residues. The germline V gene encodes CDR1 SQVTM and CDR2 ANQGSEA.

The chain uses TRBV12-3 or TRBV12-4 and TRBJ1-5; D is perhaps TRBD1 (5 bases). CDR3 size: 13 residues. Trimming pared 7 bases from V and 3 bases from J, leaving 10 bases between. CDR3 nucleotides: TGTGCCAGCAACCGACAGCTCAATCAGCCCCAGCATTTT. It yields the protein CASNRQLNQPQHF.